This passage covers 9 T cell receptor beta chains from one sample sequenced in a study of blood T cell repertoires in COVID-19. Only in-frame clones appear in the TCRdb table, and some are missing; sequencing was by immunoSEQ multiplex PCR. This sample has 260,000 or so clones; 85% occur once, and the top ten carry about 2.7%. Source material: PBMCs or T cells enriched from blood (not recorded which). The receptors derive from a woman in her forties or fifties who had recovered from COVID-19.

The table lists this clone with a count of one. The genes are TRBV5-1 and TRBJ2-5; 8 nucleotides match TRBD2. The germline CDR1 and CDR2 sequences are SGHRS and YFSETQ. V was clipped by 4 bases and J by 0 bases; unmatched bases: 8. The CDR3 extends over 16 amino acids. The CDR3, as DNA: TGCGCCAGCAGCCCCGGACTAGCTCCAAACCAAGAGACCCAGTACTTC. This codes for CASSPGLAPNQETQYF.

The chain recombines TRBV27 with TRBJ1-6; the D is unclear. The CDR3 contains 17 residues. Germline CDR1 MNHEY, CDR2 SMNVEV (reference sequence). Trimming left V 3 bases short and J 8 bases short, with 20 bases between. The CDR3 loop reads CASSFRRGSTEYSPLHF. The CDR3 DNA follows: TGTGCCAGCAGTTTTCGCAGAGGGTCCACCGAGTATTCACCCCTCCACTTT.

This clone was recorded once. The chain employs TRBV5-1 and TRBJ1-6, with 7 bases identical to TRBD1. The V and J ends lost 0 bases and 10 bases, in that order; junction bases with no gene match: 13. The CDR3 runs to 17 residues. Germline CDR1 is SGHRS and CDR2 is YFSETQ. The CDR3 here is CASSLEGQGVSASPLHF. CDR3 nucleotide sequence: TGCGCCAGCAGCTTGGAAGGGCAGGGGGTATCCGCATCACCCCTCCACTTT.

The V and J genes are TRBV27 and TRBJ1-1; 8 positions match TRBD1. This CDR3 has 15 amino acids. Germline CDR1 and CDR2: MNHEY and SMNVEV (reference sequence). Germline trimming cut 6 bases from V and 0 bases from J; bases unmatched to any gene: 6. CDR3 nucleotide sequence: TGTGCCAGCAGACAATACAGGGGGGTGAACACTGAAGCTTTCTTT. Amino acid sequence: CASRQYRGVNTEAFF.

CDR3: CASSQQHGREAFF. The CDR3 DNA sequence: TGTGCCAGCAGCCAACAGCACGGGAGAGAAGCTTTCTTT. The J gene is TRBJ1-1, the V gene TRBV14; D is uncertain. With 2 bases removed from V and 8 bases from J, the gap between germline ends came to 12 bases. CDR3 length equals 13 residues. The V gene's germline CDR1 is SGHDN and CDR2 FVKESK.

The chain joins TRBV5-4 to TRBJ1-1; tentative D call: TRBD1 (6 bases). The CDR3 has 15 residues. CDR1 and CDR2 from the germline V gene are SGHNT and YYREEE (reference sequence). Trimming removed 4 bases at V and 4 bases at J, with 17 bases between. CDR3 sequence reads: CASSLKGVTGTEAFF. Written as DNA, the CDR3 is TGTGCCAGCAGCCTGAAGGGGGTAACGGGCACTGAAGCTTTCTTT.

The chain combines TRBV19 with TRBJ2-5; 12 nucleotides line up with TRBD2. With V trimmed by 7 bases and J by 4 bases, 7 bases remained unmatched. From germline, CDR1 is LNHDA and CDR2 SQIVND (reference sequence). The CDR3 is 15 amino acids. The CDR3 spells CASTALAGGRETQYF. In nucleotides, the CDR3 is TGTGCCAGTACCGCCCTAGCGGGAGGGAGAGAGACCCAGTACTTC.

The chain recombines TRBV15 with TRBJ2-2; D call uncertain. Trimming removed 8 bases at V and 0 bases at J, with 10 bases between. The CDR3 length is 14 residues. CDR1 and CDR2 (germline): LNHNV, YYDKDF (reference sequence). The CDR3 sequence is CATAEAANTGELFF. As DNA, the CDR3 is TGTGCCACCGCCGAGGCAGCGAACACCGGGGAGCTGTTTTTT.

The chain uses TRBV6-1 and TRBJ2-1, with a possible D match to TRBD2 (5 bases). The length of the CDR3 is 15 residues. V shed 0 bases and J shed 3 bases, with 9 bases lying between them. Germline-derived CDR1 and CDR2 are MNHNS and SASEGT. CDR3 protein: CASSEAGGFYNEQFF. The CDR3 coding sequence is TGTGCCAGCAGTGAAGCGGGCGGGTTCTACAATGAGCAGTTCTTC.